These T cell receptor beta chains were read from a single sample in a study of CD8 T cells in Susac syndrome. TCRdb reanalysed the immunoSEQ multiplex PCR reads using MiXCR and keeps one entry per CDR3 protein. The table includes some 240,000 distinct CDR3 sequences, almost 97% detected once. The sample taken for sequencing was CD4+ T cells from PBMCs. The origin of the receptors is a human donor with Susac syndrome. Each CDR3 is given without its conserved first and last residue.

CDR3	V	J
ATSGDNLFTDTQY	TRBV24-1	TRBJ2-3
ASSLDWRRSSYEQY	TRBV5-1	TRBJ2-7
ASSESREGYT	TRBV5-1	TRBJ1-2
SARKGDEQF	TRBV20-1	TRBJ2-1
ASSQDLPDRTGELF	TRBV4-2	TRBJ2-2
ASIHMSSGANVLT	TRBV3-1	TRBJ2-6
ASSQGLAGGLTGELF	TRBV5-4	TRBJ2-2
ASSKRVGGGVTEAF	TRBV3-1	TRBJ1-1
ASSLSAREGRHGYT	TRBV7-3	TRBJ1-2
ASSLRDGYNEQF	TRBV12-3/TRBV12-4	TRBJ2-1
ASSQSGPNYGYT	TRBV23-1	TRBJ1-2
AWSSPPGQGDNTEAF	TRBV30	TRBJ1-1
ASRLPGRKEQY	TRBV7-2	TRBJ2-7
ASSPPHEADYGYT	TRBV5-1	TRBJ1-2
ASSSPGSGRDIQY	TRBV7-3	TRBJ2-4
ASSLDSPPQHTQY	TRBV11-3	TRBJ2-3
SAMTDGYGYT	TRBV20-1	TRBJ1-2
ASSVERIGPTAF	TRBV9	TRBJ1-1
ACTVGQGRQPQH	TRBV30	TRBJ1-5
AWRTRADRSYGYT	TRBV30	TRBJ1-2
SAIDSRGQNTEAF	TRBV29-1	TRBJ1-1
ASSPMGAGKLDNEQF	TRBV3-1	TRBJ2-1
ASSPARGGPGEQY	TRBV3-1	TRBJ2-7
ASTRAYQETQY	TRBV6-6	TRBJ2-5
ASSPGYEAF	TRBV12-3/TRBV12-4	TRBJ1-1
STYRVDEQF	TRBV20-1	TRBJ2-1
AWREQGKLTYEQY	TRBV30	TRBJ2-7
ASSQGWSNQPQH	TRBV3-1	TRBJ1-5
ASSLGVESGYT	TRBV7-9	TRBJ1-2
ASSQGIGSSYGYT	TRBV3-1	TRBJ1-2
ASDSRAGMNTEAF	TRBV28	TRBJ1-1
ASSFGSGRTEAF	TRBV5-6	TRBJ1-1
ASSQVTDEQY	TRBV3-1	TRBJ2-7
ASSLAYTDTQY	TRBV7-2	TRBJ2-3
ASSFLRGVKETQY	TRBV5-4	TRBJ2-5
SATGTSFLEQY	TRBV20-1	TRBJ2-7
ASSPRTSGIVGF	TRBV7-9	TRBJ2-1
ASSNWAPRGIQY	TRBV21-1	TRBJ2-4
AWRGETQY	TRBV30	TRBJ2-5
ASSYGGRTYEQY	TRBV6-5	TRBJ2-7
ASSQAGVGETQY	TRBV18	TRBJ2-5
SAPLGTRNTQY	TRBV20-1	TRBJ2-3
SVLRQSQETQY	TRBV29-1	TRBJ2-5
ASGGEIGNIQY	TRBV2	TRBJ2-4
AWSGRWDGTGELF	TRBV30	TRBJ2-2
ASSIVQGGGGYT	TRBV19	TRBJ1-2
ASSQDSGIYGYT	TRBV3-1	TRBJ1-2
AWSVGGELF	TRBV30	TRBJ2-2
AWTPGGRDNQPQH	TRBV30	TRBJ1-5
ASSQDPRPSLSTEAF	TRBV4-1	TRBJ1-1
ASSLVMTSGQETQY	TRBV5-1	TRBJ2-5